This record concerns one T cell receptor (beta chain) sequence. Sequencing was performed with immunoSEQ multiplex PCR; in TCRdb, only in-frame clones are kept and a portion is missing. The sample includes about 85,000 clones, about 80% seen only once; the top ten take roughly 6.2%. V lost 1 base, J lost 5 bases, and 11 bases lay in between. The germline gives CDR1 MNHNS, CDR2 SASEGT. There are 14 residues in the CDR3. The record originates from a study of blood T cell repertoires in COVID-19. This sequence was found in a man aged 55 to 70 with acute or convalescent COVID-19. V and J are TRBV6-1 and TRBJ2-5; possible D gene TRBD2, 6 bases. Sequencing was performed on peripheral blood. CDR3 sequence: CASSEGRGSETQYF. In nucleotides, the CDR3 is TGTGCCAGCAGTGAAGGGAGGGGTAGCGAGACCCAGTACTTC.